This passage covers 20 T cell receptor beta chains from one sample sequenced in a study of T cell repertoires in cytomegalovirus infection. TCRdb re-called the reads with MiXCR, one entry per CDR3 protein. This table holds about 320,000 distinct CDR3 sequences, 9% to 9.5% found once. The specimen was PBMCs. The source of these receptors is a human donor in good health (CMV status not recorded). Some clones in this sample may be carry-over from other donors' samples.

V gene TRBV12-3 or TRBV12-4 combines with J gene TRBJ1-1; maybe TRBD1 (6 bases). Trimming cost V 2 bases and J 5 bases, with 9 bases left between them. The CDR3 contains 13 residues. This CDR3 is CASSLNRVTEAFF. CDR3 bases: TGTGCCAGCAGTTTAAACAGGGTTACTGAAGCTTTCTTT.

This clonotype was seen many times. This rearrangement joins TRBV27 to TRBJ1-1; D gene unclear. The length of the CDR3 is 14 residues. V was clipped by 5 bases and J by 3 bases, with 13 bases between them. CDR1 is MNHEY and CDR2 is SMNVEV in the germline V gene (reference sequence). CDR3 DNA: TGTGCCAGCAGTCCCCTCCGGGCGGACACTGAAGCTTTCTTT. Protein sequence: CASSPLRADTEAFF.

A few counts support this clonotype. The CDR3 DNA sequence: TGTGCCAGCAGTCTAGCGGGGGACTTTTACGAGCAGTACTTC. It translates to CASSLAGDFYEQYF. This chain joins TRBV6-6 and TRBJ2-7; 10 bases fit TRBD2. Per the germline V gene, CDR1 is MNHNY and CDR2 is SVGAGI (reference sequence). This CDR3 contains 14 residues. V lost 5 bases to trimming and J lost 4 bases; unmatched junction nucleotides: 5.

This clonotype was detected many times. The chain combines TRBV7-2 with TRBJ2-7; D gene uncertain. V was pared by 3 bases and J by 2 bases, with 11 bases between. The CDR3 length is 14 residues. Germline CDR1 SGHTA, CDR2 FQGNSA. The chain's CDR3 is CASSFRQSPYEQYF. CDR3 DNA: TGTGCCAGCAGCTTTAGGCAAAGTCCCTACGAGCAGTACTTC.

This clonotype was found many times. This chain links TRBV7-2 with TRBJ1-1, with 7 positions matching TRBD1. Germline loops: CDR1 SGHTA, CDR2 FQGNSA. V lost 3 bases to trimming and J lost 5 bases; unmatched junction nucleotides: 9. The CDR3 totals 15 residues. The CDR3 spells CASSLTKQGGTEAFF. The CDR3 DNA is TGTGCCAGCAGCTTGACTAAGCAGGGGGGTACTGAAGCTTTCTTT.

The chain joins TRBV7-6 to TRBJ1-1; no clear D gene. Germline V gene lookup returns CDR1 SGHVS and CDR2 FNYEAQ. CDR3 length: 11 amino acids. Trimming removed 2 bases from V and 7 bases from J, with 5 bases in between. The CDR3 is CASSLKGEAFF. The CDR3 DNA reads TGTGCCAGCAGCTTAAAAGGTGAAGCTTTCTTT.

This clonotype has at least ten counts. The chain recombines TRBV7-6 with TRBJ1-1; TRBD1 might be the D (5 bases). Deletions cut 2 bases from V and 4 bases from J, with 14 bases between. The CDR3 spans 15 residues. Germline V gene data show CDR1 as SGHVS and CDR2 as FNYEAQ. For the CDR3, the DNA is TGTGCCAGCAGCTTACCCCCAGGGTTGGTCACTGAAGCTTTCTTT. Its translation: CASSLPPGLVTEAFF. The full variable domain, in which reference TRBV7-6 and TRBJ1-1 provide the parts outside the CDR3, is GAGVSQSPRYKVTKRGQDVALRCDPISGHVSLYWYRQALGQGPEFLTYFNYEAQQDKSGLPNDRFSAERPEGSISTLTIQRTEQRDSAMYRCASSLPPGLVTEAFFGQGTRLTVV.

This clonotype was seen many times. The V gene is TRBV6-6, the J gene TRBJ1-1; D gene ambiguous. CDR3 length equals 12 residues. The V gene lost 6 bases and the J gene lost 3 bases, with 8 bases spanning the gap. The germline V gene encodes CDR1 MNHNY and CDR2 SVGAGI (reference sequence). For the CDR3, the DNA is TGTGCCAGCAGCCTCAGTTACACTGAAGCTTTCTTT. Protein: CASSLSYTEAFF.

This clonotype appeared a few times. The chain recombines TRBV24-1 with TRBJ2-1; 7 nucleotides line up with TRBD2. The CDR3 length is 14 residues. Trimming at V came to 4 bases and at J to 5 bases, leaving 4 bases not matched to a gene. CDR1 and CDR2 (germline): KGHDR, SFDVKD. The CDR3 DNA sequence: TGTGCCACCAGTGAACGGGGGGAAAACAATGAGCAGTTCTTC. This translates into CATSERGENNEQFF.

The rearrangement uses TRBV30 and TRBJ2-1; D tentatively reads TRBD1 or TRBD2 (5 bases each). CDR1 and CDR2 from the germline V gene are GTSNPN and SVGIG (reference sequence). V lost 5 bases, J lost 5 bases, and 7 bases lay in between. The CDR3 consists of 11 residues. In DNA form, the CDR3 reads TGTGCCTGGGGGGGACACAATGAGCAGTTCTTC. It encodes CAWGGHNEQFF. The full variable domain, its missing parts supplied by reference TRBV30 and TRBJ2-1, is SQTIHQWPATLVQPVGSPLSLECTVEGTSNPNLYWYRQAAGRGLQLLFYSVGIGQISSEVPQNLSASRPQDRQFILSSKKLLLSDSGFYLCAWGGHNEQFFGPGTRLTVL.

The table lists this clonotype with a count of one. A much bigger clone sits one base away, suggesting this may be a read error. The CDR3 DNA follows: TGTGCCAGCATCTCTCGCACCCTCACTAATGAAAAACTGTTTTTT. Its protein is CASISRTLTNEKLFF. The chain combines TRBV6-1 with TRBJ1-4; D remains unclear. Trimming left V 7 bases short and J 2 bases short, with 14 bases between. Germline loops: CDR1 MNHNS, CDR2 SASEGT. CDR3 length: 15 amino acids.

This clonotype showed up just a few times. The chain carries TRBV20-1 and TRBJ1-2, with D possibly matching TRBD1 (5 bases). V was trimmed by 3 bases and J by 8 bases, leaving 16 bases between them. The CDR3 sequence is 13 residues long. CDR1 and CDR2 (germline): DFQATT, SNEGSKA (reference sequence). The CDR3 is CSASYGAWGGYTF. The CDR3 coding sequence is TGCAGTGCTAGTTACGGGGCATGGGGCGGCTACACCTTC.

This clonotype was recorded many times. The rearrangement links TRBV7-2 to TRBJ1-1, with D unresolved. From germline, CDR1 is SGHTA and CDR2 FQGNSA. The V end was cut by 8 bases, the J end by 3 bases, with 4 bases between. The CDR3 is 10 residues long. The CDR3 here is CASGYTEAFF. Here the CDR3 DNA reads TGTGCCAGCGGCTACACTGAAGCTTTCTTT. The full variable domain, completed using reference TRBV7-2 and TRBJ1-1, is GAGVSQSPSNKVTEKGKDVELRCDPISGHTALYWYRQSLGQGLEFLIYFQGNSAPDKSGLPSDRFSAERTGGSVSTLTIQRTQQEDSAVYLCASGYTEAFFGQGTRLTVV.

In this sample, this clonotype turned up a few times. CDR3 loop: CASSLPTSYEQYF. DNA for the CDR3: TGTGCCAGCAGCCTACCAACTTCCTACGAGCAGTACTTC. The genes are TRBV7-6 and TRBJ2-7, with D hard to call. This CDR3 is 13 amino acids long. CDR1 is SGHVS, CDR2 FNYEAQ, per germline. Trimming pared 5 bases from V and 1 base from J, leaving 9 bases between. Using reference TRBV7-6 and TRBJ2-7 for the parts outside the CDR3, the full variable domain is GAGVSQSPRYKVTKRGQDVALRCDPISGHVSLYWYRQALGQGPEFLTYFNYEAQQDKSGLPNDRFSAERPEGSISTLTIQRTEQRDSAMYRCASSLPTSYEQYFGPGTRLTVT.

The V call is TRBV5-6, the J call TRBJ2-1, with 10 bases aligning to TRBD1. The CDR3 is 16 amino acids. V was clipped by 4 bases and J by 7 bases; unmatched bases: 11. Germline loops: CDR1 SGHDT, CDR2 YYEEEE. CDR3 in DNA: TGTGCCAGCAGCCTGCCGACAGGGGGCTTTTTAAATGAGCAGTTCTTC. Translation gives CASSLPTGGFLNEQFF.

This rearrangement joins TRBV7-9 to TRBJ2-1; D is unresolved. Germline CDR1 and CDR2: SEHNR and FQNEAQ (reference sequence). V dropped 1 base and J dropped 6 bases, with 7 bases sitting between them. The CDR3 extends over 13 amino acids. The CDR3 nucleotides read TGTGCCAGCAGCTTAGAACACGGCAATGAGCAGTTCTTC. As protein: CASSLEHGNEQFF.

CDR3 nucleotide sequence: TGTGCCAGCAGTTTGGGCAACTTATATAATCAGCCCCAGCATTTT. It yields the protein CASSLGNLYNQPQHF. The rearrangement joins TRBV12-3 or TRBV12-4 to TRBJ1-5; D unresolved. CDR3 length: 15 amino acids. Between the trimmed V and J ends, which lost 3 bases and 4 bases, there was a span of 13 bases.

The CDR3 loop is CSVVRSTGELFF. CDR3 nucleotides: TGCAGCGTTGTCAGGTCCACCGGGGAGCTGTTTTTT. The V call is TRBV29-1, the J call TRBJ2-2; D is uncertain. The V gene's germline CDR1 is SQVTM and CDR2 ANQGSEA. V was pared by 4 bases and J by 4 bases, with 7 bases between. This CDR3 is 12 amino acids long.

This clonotype was counted at least ten times. V and J are TRBV7-2 and TRBJ1-2, with TRBD1 matching over 10 bases. The CDR3 spans 14 residues. The germline V gene encodes CDR1 SGHTA and CDR2 FQGNSA. V trimming: 5 bases; J trimming: 7 bases; junction bases outside the gene matches: 7. The CDR3 DNA sequence: TGTGCCAGCAGCCCGCGACAGGGGGCGATTGGCTACACCTTC. Protein product: CASSPRQGAIGYTF.

Regarding this clonotype: The CDR3 end shows no conserved phenylalanine or tryptophan, and so a read error is likely. This rearrangement joins TRBV12-3 or TRBV12-4 to TRBJ1-2, with unresolved D. This CDR3 is built from 14 residues. The V end lost 5 bases, the J end lost 3 bases, and 13 bases lay between the germline ends. The CDR3 protein is CASSANHRHYGYTY. In DNA, the CDR3 is TGTGCCAGCAGTGCTAATCATAGGCACTATGGCTACACCTAC.